The T cell receptor beta chain under discussion was sequenced for a study of blood T cells in healthy people across ages. The CDR3 runs 13 residues. V gave up 5 bases and J gave up 2 bases, with 10 bases separating them. Each sample provided at least 5.5 micrograms of extracted total RNA. This clonotype was counted many times. A second PCR of roughly 6 to 12 cycles used a sample-barcoded 5' primer and a J-beta primer mix. Sequencing of every sample gave 3 million or more CDR3-containing paired-end reads. TCRdb used MiXCR to reprocess the 5' RACE reads, holding one entry per CDR3 protein. The sample consists of about 1.5 million distinct CDR3 sequences, roughly 40% of them appearing once.

The material sequenced was blood. The receptor's source is a woman aged 18-29 years in good health. The chain joins TRBV12-3 or TRBV12-4 to TRBJ2-7; D unresolved. The DNA of the CDR3 is TGTGCCAGCAGTATCGGCCTCGCCTACGAGCAGTACTTC. Residues: CASSIGLAYEQYF.